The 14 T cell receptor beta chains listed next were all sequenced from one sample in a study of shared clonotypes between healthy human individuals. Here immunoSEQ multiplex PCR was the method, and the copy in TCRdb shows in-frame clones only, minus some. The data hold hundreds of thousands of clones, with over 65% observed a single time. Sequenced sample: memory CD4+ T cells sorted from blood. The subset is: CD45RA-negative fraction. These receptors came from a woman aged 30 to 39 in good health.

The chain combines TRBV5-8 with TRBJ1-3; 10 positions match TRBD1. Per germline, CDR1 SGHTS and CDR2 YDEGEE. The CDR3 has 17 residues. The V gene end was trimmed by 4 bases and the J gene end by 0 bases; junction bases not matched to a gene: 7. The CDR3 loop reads CASSRWTGGDSGNTIYF. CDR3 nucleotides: TGTGCCAGCAGCCGATGGACAGGGGGAGACTCTGGAAACACCATATATTTT.

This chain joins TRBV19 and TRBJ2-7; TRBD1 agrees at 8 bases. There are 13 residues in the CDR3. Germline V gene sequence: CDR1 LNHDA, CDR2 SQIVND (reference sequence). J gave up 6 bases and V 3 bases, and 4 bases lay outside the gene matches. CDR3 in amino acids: CASSMDRATEQYF. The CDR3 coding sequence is TGTGCCAGTAGTATGGACAGGGCGACCGAGCAGTACTTC. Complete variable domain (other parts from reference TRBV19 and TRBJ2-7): DGGITQSPKYLFRKEGQNVTLSCEQNLNHDAMYWYRQDPGQGLRLIYYSQIVNDFQKGDIAEGYSVSREKKESFPLTVTSAQKNPTAFYLCASSMDRATEQYFGPGTRLTVT.

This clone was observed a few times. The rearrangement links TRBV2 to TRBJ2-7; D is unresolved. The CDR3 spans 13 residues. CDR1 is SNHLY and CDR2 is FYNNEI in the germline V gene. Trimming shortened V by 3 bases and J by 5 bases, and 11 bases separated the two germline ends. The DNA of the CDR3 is TGTGCCAGCAGTGAGGGCGAACTCAACGAGCAGTACTTC. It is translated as CASSEGELNEQYF.

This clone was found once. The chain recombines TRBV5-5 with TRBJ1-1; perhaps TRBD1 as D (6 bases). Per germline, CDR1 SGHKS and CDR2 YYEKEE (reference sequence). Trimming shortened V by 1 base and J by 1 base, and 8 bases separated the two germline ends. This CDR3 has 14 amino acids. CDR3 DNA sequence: TGTGCCAGCAGCTTGCAGGGGACGAACACTGAAGCTTTCTTT. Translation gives CASSLQGTNTEAFF.

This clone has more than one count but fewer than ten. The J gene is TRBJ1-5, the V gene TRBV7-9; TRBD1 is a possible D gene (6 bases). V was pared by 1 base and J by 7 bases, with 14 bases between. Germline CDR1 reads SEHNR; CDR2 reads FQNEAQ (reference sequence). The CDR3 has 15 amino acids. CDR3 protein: CASSLDTGSQQPQHF. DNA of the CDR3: TGTGCCAGCAGCTTAGACACAGGGTCACAGCAGCCCCAGCATTTT.

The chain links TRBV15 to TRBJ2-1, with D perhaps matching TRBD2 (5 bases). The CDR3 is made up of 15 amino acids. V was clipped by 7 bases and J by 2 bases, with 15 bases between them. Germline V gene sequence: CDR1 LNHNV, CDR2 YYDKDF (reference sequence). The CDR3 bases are TGTGCCACCACCATCGAGAGCGGAGCCTACAATGAGCAGTTCTTC. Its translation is CATTIESGAYNEQFF.

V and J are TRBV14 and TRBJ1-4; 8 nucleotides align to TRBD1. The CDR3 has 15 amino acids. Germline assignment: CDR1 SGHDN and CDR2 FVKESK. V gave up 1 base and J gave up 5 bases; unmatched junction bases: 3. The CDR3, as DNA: TGTGCCAGCAGCCAAGTGCGGACAGGGAATGAAAAACTGTTTTTT. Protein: CASSQVRTGNEKLFF.

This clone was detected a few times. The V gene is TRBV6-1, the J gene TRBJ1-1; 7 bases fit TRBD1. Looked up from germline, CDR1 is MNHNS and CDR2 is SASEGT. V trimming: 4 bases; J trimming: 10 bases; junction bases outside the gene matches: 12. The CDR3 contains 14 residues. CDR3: CASSVTGALGGAFF. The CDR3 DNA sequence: TGTGCCAGCAGTGTAACAGGGGCCCTGGGGGGAGCTTTCTTT.

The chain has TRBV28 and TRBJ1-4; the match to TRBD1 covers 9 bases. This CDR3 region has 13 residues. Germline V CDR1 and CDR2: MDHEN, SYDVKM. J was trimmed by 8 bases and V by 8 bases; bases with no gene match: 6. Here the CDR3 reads CASLRTGVEKLFF. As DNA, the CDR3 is TGTGCCAGCCTCCGGACAGGGGTCGAAAAACTGTTTTTT.

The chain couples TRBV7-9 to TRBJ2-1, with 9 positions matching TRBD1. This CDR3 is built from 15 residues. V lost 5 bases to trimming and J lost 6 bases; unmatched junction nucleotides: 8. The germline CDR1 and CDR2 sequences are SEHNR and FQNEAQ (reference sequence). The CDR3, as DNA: TGTGCCAGCAGCCCGGGACAGGGACCCCCCAATGAGCAGTTCTTC. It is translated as CASSPGQGPPNEQFF.

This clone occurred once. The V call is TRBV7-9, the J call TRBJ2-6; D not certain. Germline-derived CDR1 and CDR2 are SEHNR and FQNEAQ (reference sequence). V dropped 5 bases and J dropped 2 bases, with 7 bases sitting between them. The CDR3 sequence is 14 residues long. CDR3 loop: CASSPLTGANVLTF. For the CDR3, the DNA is TGTGCCAGCAGCCCGCTCACTGGGGCCAACGTCCTGACTTTC.

The CDR3 loop is CASTRQGISGANVLTF. In DNA, the CDR3 is TGTGCCAGCACCCGACAGGGGATCTCTGGGGCCAACGTCCTGACTTTC. This chain uses TRBV27 with TRBJ2-6; 8 bases agree with TRBD1. J lost 0 bases, V lost 7 bases, and 5 bases had no gene match. Germline V gene lookup returns CDR1 MNHEY and CDR2 SMNVEV (reference sequence). The CDR3 is made up of 16 amino acids.

CDR3: CASSRGRLAGDNEQFF. CDR3 coding DNA: TGTGCCAGCAGCCGGGGCCGACTAGCGGGAGACAATGAGCAGTTCTTC. The genes are TRBV5-8 and TRBJ2-1; 12 bases are a match to TRBD2. Unmatched junction bases numbered 7, after V lost 4 bases and J lost 5 bases. Germline V gene data show CDR1 as SGHTS and CDR2 as YDEGEE. The length of the CDR3 is 16 residues.

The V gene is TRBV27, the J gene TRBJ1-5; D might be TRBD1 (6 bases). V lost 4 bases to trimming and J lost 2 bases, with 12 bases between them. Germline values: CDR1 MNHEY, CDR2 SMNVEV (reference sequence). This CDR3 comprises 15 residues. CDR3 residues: CASSSSRQGNQPQHF. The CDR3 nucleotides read TGTGCCAGCAGTTCTTCTCGACAGGGCAATCAGCCCCAGCATTTT.